Listed below are T cell receptor beta chains from one sample, sequenced in a study of tumor-infiltrating lymphocytes in oesophageal squamous cell carcinoma. One entry per CDR3 protein results from TCRdb running MiXCR on the PCR reads. The sample lists 18,000 or so distinct CDR3 sequences; 40% to 50% were seen once. Sequencing input: normal esophageal tissue next to the tumor. The origin of the receptors is a male donor with esophageal squamous cell carcinoma. CDR3s include the opening cysteine and the closing phenylalanine or tryptophan. D genes are given only for firm matches. Rows give clone size only sometimes, using once, few, many, or a class for an expanded clone.

V,J,D,size,CDR3,DNA
TRBV20-1,TRBJ2-7,TRBD2,.,CSARKRGSSYEQYF,TGCAGTGCTAGAAAGCGGGGCAGCTCCTACGAGCAGTACTTC
TRBV7-2,TRBJ2-1,.,few,CASSTRGGGDTQFF,TGTGCCAGCAGCACTAGGGGGGGAGGGGATACGCAGTTCTTC
TRBV29-1,TRBJ1-1,.,few,CSVARGPGFF,TGCAGCGTTGCCAGGGGCCCAGGTTTCTTT
TRBV28,TRBJ2-7,TRBD1,.,CASSYLGRGRYEQYF,TGTGCCAGCAGCTATTTGGGCAGGGGGCGATACGAGCAGTACTTC
TRBV6-2/TRBV6-3,TRBJ2-3,.,few,CASSPGIRTDTQYF,TGTGCCAGCAGTCCCGGGATCCGCACAGATACGCAGTATTTT
TRBV27,TRBJ1-1,TRBD1,.,CASRMTGGTEAFF,TGTGCCAGCAGAATGACAGGGGGGACTGAAGCTTTCTTT
TRBV7-2,TRBJ2-2,.,.,CASSPDTGELFF,TGTGCCAGCAGCCCGGACACCGGGGAGCTGTTTTTT
TRBV27,TRBJ2-5,.,many,CASRLLEPGETQYF,TGTGCCAGCAGGCTGCTAGAACCTGGAGAGACCCAGTACTTC
TRBV27,TRBJ2-1,TRBD1,many,CASSLGDRPGINNEQFF,TGTGCCAGCAGTCTGGGGGACAGGCCGGGAATCAACAATGAGCAGTTCTTC
TRBV7-6,TRBJ2-7,.,.,CASSLAPVSYEQYF,TGTGCCAGCAGCTTAGCCCCAGTTTCCTACGAGCAGTACTTC
TRBV6-1,TRBJ2-7,TRBD1,many,CASSDYWTGTSYEQYF,TGTGCCAGCAGTGATTATTGGACAGGGACGTCCTACGAGCAGTACTTC
TRBV4-1,TRBJ1-6,.,many,CASSQERAGSPLHF,TGCGCCAGCAGCCAAGAGAGAGCTGGGTCACCCCTCCACTTT
TRBV24-1,TRBJ1-4,.,.,CATSGTGWVEKLFF,TGTGCCACCAGTGGTACAGGGTGGGTTGAAAAACTGTTTTTT
TRBV10-2,TRBJ1-1,.,.,CASSGRGKISEAFF,TGCGCCAGCAGTGGGAGGGGGAAGATTTCTGAAGCTTTCTTT
TRBV4-2,TRBJ2-3,TRBD2,many,CASSQEGAGVGTGTDTQYF,TGTGCCAGCAGCCAAGAAGGCGCGGGAGTGGGAACGGGGACAGATACGCAGTATTTT
TRBV5-8,TRBJ2-2,.,many,CASSLVRAGTGELFF,TGTGCCAGCAGCTTGGTACGGGCGGGCACCGGGGAGCTGTTTTTT
TRBV12-3/TRBV12-4,TRBJ2-5,.,.,CASSLGREETQYF,TGTGCCAGCAGTTTGGGCAGGGAGGAGACCCAGTACTTC
TRBV7-2,TRBJ2-7,.,medium-sized,CASSLADTRWVSYEQYF,TGTGCCAGCAGCTTAGCCGATACCAGGTGGGTCTCCTACGAGCAGTACTTC
TRBV7-6,TRBJ2-7,.,.,CASSLVGESRGTQQYF,TGTGCCAGCAGCTTAGTAGGTGAGAGCAGGGGAACCCAGCAGTACTTC
TRBV24-1,TRBJ2-3,.,many,CATGGRQGSTDTQYF,TGTGCCACCGGGGGGCGACAGGGTAGCACAGATACGCAGTATTTT
TRBV6-1,TRBJ2-1,TRBD2,medium-sized,CASSESLAGDNEQFF,TGTGCCAGCAGTGAGTCGCTAGCGGGGGACAATGAGCAGTTCTTC
TRBV7-6,TRBJ2-3,.,many,CASSLAADTQYF,TGTGCCAGCAGCTTAGCGGCAGATACGCAGTATTTT
TRBV4-3,TRBJ2-5,.,.,CASSQDYRVGGETQYF,TGCGCCAGCAGCCAAGATTATAGGGTAGGGGGAGAGACCCAGTACTTC
TRBV4-1,TRBJ1-1,.,few,CASSQDGGRSPRLTTEAFF,TGCGCCAGCAGCCAAGATGGCGGCAGGAGCCCACGCCTGACCACTGAAGCTTTCTTT
TRBV6-1,TRBJ1-6,.,many,CASSRGRAPLHF,TGTGCCAGCAGTAGGGGTCGGGCACCCCTCCACTTT
TRBV5-1,TRBJ2-4,.,.,CASSLDGQKNIQYF,TGCGCCAGCAGCTTGGACGGACAGAAAAACATTCAGTACTTC
TRBV10-2,TRBJ2-7,.,many,CASRVDPLYEQYF,TGCGCCAGCAGGGTCGACCCCCTCTACGAGCAGTACTTC
TRBV7-2,TRBJ2-1,TRBD2,few,CASSLEGGVYNEQFF,TGTGCCAGCAGCTTAGAGGGAGGGGTCTACAATGAGCAGTTCTTC
TRBV6-1,TRBJ2-5,.,once,CASSDPGASRPTQYF,TGTGCCAGCAGTGATCCAGGGGCCTCACGGCCGACCCAGTACTTC
TRBV12-3/TRBV12-4,TRBJ1-1,.,few,CASSLEGRTEAFF,TGTGCCAGCAGTTTAGAAGGGAGGACTGAAGCTTTCTTT
TRBV19,TRBJ2-3,TRBD1,few,CASSIFLRGLEDTQYF,TGTGCCAGTAGTATCTTTCTCAGGGGGCTTGAAGATACGCAGTATTTT
TRBV7-9,TRBJ2-5,.,.,CASSLGKGLAETQYF,TGTGCCAGCAGCTTGGGGAAGGGGTTAGCGGAGACCCAGTACTTC
TRBV11-2,TRBJ1-3,.,few,CASTYLESSGNTIYF,TGTGCCAGCACCTATCTTGAGAGCTCTGGAAACACCATATATTTT
TRBV11-2,TRBJ2-5,.,.,CASSMYQETQYF,TGTGCCAGCAGCATGTACCAAGAGACCCAGTACTTC
TRBV7-2,TRBJ2-6,.,medium-sized,CASSYRNSGANVLTF,TGTGCCAGCAGCTATAGAAACTCTGGGGCCAACGTCCTGACTTTC
TRBV20-1,TRBJ1-2,TRBD1,.,CSARDRQGAGRYGYTF,TGCAGTGCTAGAGATCGTCAGGGGGCGGGTCGATATGGCTACACCTTC
TRBV7-8,TRBJ2-3,.,.,CASSLVYRTPDTQYF,TGTGCCAGCAGCTTAGTATACAGGACCCCAGATACGCAGTATTTT
TRBV28,TRBJ2-2,.,.,CASTLVLGTYTGELFF,TGTGCCAGCACCTTAGTCCTAGGGACCTACACCGGGGAGCTGTTTTTT
TRBV12-3/TRBV12-4,TRBJ2-7,.,.,CASSFGYEQYF,TGTGCCAGCAGTTTCGGCTACGAGCAGTACTTC
TRBV5-1,TRBJ2-7,TRBD2,few,CASSSGRGGSYEQYF,TGCGCCAGCAGCTCGGGGAGGGGAGGGTCCTACGAGCAGTACTTC
TRBV27,TRBJ2-7,.,once,CASSFGSYNEQYF,TGTGCCAGCAGTTTTGGCTCCTACAATGAGCAGTACTTC
TRBV10-2,TRBJ2-5,.,once,CASSESSQQTQYF,TGCGCCAGCAGTGAGTCGAGTCAACAGACCCAGTACTTC
TRBV12-3/TRBV12-4,TRBJ2-6,TRBD1,.,CASSRGQGARGANVLTF,TGTGCCAGCAGCAGGGGACAGGGGGCGCGAGGGGCCAACGTCCTGACTTTC
TRBV9,TRBJ2-1,.,.,CASSAPTRNDEQFF,TGTGCCAGCAGCGCCCCTACTAGGAACGATGAGCAGTTCTTC
TRBV6-6,TRBJ2-7,TRBD1,.,CASSYMTGGDEQYF,TGTGCCAGCAGTTACATGACAGGGGGTGACGAGCAGTACTTC
TRBV7-6,TRBJ2-7,.,medium-sized,CASSIYRGEQYF,TGTGCCAGCAGCATCTATCGCGGGGAGCAGTACTTC
TRBV6-1,TRBJ1-2,.,few,CASSARWRDYGYTF,TGTGCCAGCAGTGCTCGGTGGAGGGACTATGGCTACACCTTC
TRBV27,TRBJ2-1,.,.,CASSLKPPPSYEQFF,TGTGCCAGCAGTTTAAAACCCCCTCCCTCCTACGAGCAGTTCTTC
TRBV7-6,TRBJ2-1,.,.,CASTPTTGFNEQFF,TGTGCCAGCACCCCAACGACTGGATTCAATGAGCAGTTCTTC
TRBV12-3/TRBV12-4,TRBJ2-7,TRBD1,.,CASSLGQGVWEQYF,TGTGCCAGCAGTCTAGGACAGGGAGTGTGGGAGCAGTACTTC